Listed here are 15 T cell receptor beta chains from one sample, sequenced in a study of post-analysis software for immune sequencing data. Study findings and constraints: A few TRBV segments appeared more often in patients than in controls, and TRBV5-6, TRBV5-1 and TRBV20-1 were among these.

Libraries were made from TCR beta cDNA, and they carried unique molecular identifiers. TCRdb recomputed calls from the PCR reads with MiXCR, one row per CDR3 protein. This table has fewer than 900,000 distinct CDR3 sequences, roughly 46% appearing once. Antigens for these TCRs are unknown. Sequences were obtained from blood. Receptors were obtained from a girl aged 5 to 17 with multiple sclerosis.

The chain couples TRBV24-1 to TRBJ2-5; either TRBD1 or TRBD2 may fit D (5 bases each). The CDR3 has 15 residues. Germline loops: CDR1 KGHDR, CDR2 SFDVKD. Deletions cut 9 bases from V and 3 bases from J, with 19 bases between. The CDR3, as DNA: TGTGCCACCGACCCTTCGAGGGGATCAGAAGAGACCCAGTACTTC. This codes for CATDPSRGSEETQYF.

This clonotype was seen a handful of times. V and J are TRBV7-2 and TRBJ2-7; TRBD2 might be the D (6 bases). The CDR3 runs 15 residues. CDR1 and CDR2 from the germline V gene are SGHTA and FQGNSA. Trimming pared 5 bases from V and 2 bases from J, leaving 16 bases between. The DNA of the CDR3 is TGTGCCAGCAGCCCGGAGGGGTATCCCACCTACGAGCAGTACTTC. This translates into CASSPEGYPTYEQYF.

The rearrangement uses TRBV7-2 and TRBJ2-7; D possibly corresponds to TRBD2 (5 bases). The tail of the sequence fits TRBJ2-5 better, so the J call may be wrong. Germline V gene data show CDR1 as SGHTA and CDR2 as FQGNSA. This CDR3 spans 13 amino acids. The CDR3 region has the DNA TGTGCCAGCAGCTTAGCGAGGGCGGGGACCCAGTACTTC. Translation gives CASSLARAGTQYF.

The genes are TRBV14 and TRBJ2-1, with D possibly TRBD2 on 5 matching bases. The CDR3 sequence is 16 residues long. The germline V gene has CDR1 SGHDN and CDR2 FVKESK. V lost 6 bases and J lost 4, with 19 bases in between. The CDR3 coding sequence is TGTGCCAGCAGTCCGCCGGGGTTCCTAGCTTACAATGAGCAGTTCTTC. Translating it yields CASSPPGFLAYNEQFF.

This clonotype occurred once. The rearrangement links TRBV7-3 to TRBJ2-3; 7 positions match TRBD1. CDR1 and CDR2 (germline): SGHTA, FQGTGA. V gave up 2 bases and J gave up 7 bases; unmatched junction bases: 9. This CDR3 is built from 15 residues. In nucleotides, the CDR3 is TGTGCCAGCAGCTTAGGGCCCACAGGGGCCAATACGCAGTATTTT. Translation: CASSLGPTGANTQYF.

The gene calls are TRBV5-1 and TRBJ2-1, with 14 bases identical to TRBD2. From germline, CDR1 is SGHRS and CDR2 YFSETQ. This CDR3 contains 16 residues. Trimming at V came to 0 bases and at J to 9 bases, leaving 5 bases not matched to a gene. In nucleotides, the CDR3 is TGCGCCAGCAGCTTGGCCGGACTAGCGGGAGGAGGTGAGCAGTTCTTC. Translation gives CASSLAGLAGGGEQFF.

The chain joins TRBV7-8 to TRBJ1-2; D is possibly TRBD1 (5 bases). The CDR3 loop spans 16 amino acids. In germline, CDR1 is SGHVS, CDR2 FQNEAQ. The V end lost 1 base, the J end lost 3 bases, and 15 bases lay between the germline ends. The CDR3 here is CASSLGRGLRDYGYTF. As DNA, the CDR3 is TGTGCCAGCAGCTTAGGCCGGGGGTTAAGGGACTATGGCTACACCTTC.

In its sample, this clonotype was seen a few times. The rearrangement links TRBV3-1 to TRBJ2-7; possible D gene TRBD2, 6 bases. The CDR3 length is 16 residues. V was trimmed by 3 bases and J by 0 bases, leaving 15 bases between them. Germline assignment: CDR1 LGHDT and CDR2 YNNKEL (reference sequence). The CDR3 region has the DNA TGTGCCAGCAGCCACCGCCGGGACTTGAGCTCCTACGAGCAGTACTTC. This sequence encodes CASSHRRDLSSYEQYF.

Comments on this clonotype: Relative to the germline gene, one junction end is altered; a read error may explain this. The J gene is TRBJ2-3, the V gene TRBV7-2; possible D gene TRBD2, 5 bases. This CDR3 region has 15 residues. The germline gives CDR1 SGHTA, CDR2 FQGNSA. As DNA, the CDR3 is TGTGCCAGCAGCTTATACGGACTCGGCACGGATACGCAGTATTTT. Amino acids: CASSLYGLGTDTQYF.

The chain carries TRBV7-8 and TRBJ1-2; 10 bases are a match to TRBD1. Unmatched junction bases numbered 7, after V lost 5 bases and J lost 4 bases. The CDR3 spans 15 residues. Germline loops: CDR1 SGHVS, CDR2 FQNEAQ. Here the CDR3 DNA reads TGTGCCAGCAGCCTCCATGGGACAGGGGCCTATGGCTACACCTTC. It translates to CASSLHGTGAYGYTF.

This clonotype was detected only a few times. CDR3 residues: CASSVGGSGRGRETQYF. For the CDR3, the DNA is TGTGCCAGCAGCGTAGGAGGTAGCGGGAGGGGGAGGGAGACCCAGTACTTC. The rearrangement links TRBV9 to TRBJ2-5; 11 positions agree with TRBD2. CDR1 is SGDLS and CDR2 is YYNGEE in the germline V gene. This CDR3 region has 17 residues. The J segment lost 5 bases and the V segment lost 0 bases, leaving 9 bases of the junction unmatched.

This clonotype has a handful of counts. The gene calls are TRBV7-6 and TRBJ2-7; 12 nucleotides match TRBD1. Germline V lookup: CDR1 SGHVS, CDR2 FNYEAQ. V dropped 5 bases and J dropped 1; count of bases not matched to a gene: 9. The CDR3 consists of 17 residues. CDR3 nucleotide sequence: TGTGCCAGCAGCGCCGGAGGGACAGGGGGCGCGTCCTACGAGCAGTACTTC. The encoded protein is CASSAGGTGGASYEQYF.

V is TRBV27 and J is TRBJ2-3; 13 nucleotides agree with TRBD2. The V gene's germline CDR1 is MNHEY and CDR2 SMNVEV (reference sequence). Unmatched junction bases numbered 5, after V lost 8 bases and J lost 3 bases. The CDR3 sequence is 15 residues long. The CDR3 loop is CASGLAGVETDTQYF. The DNA of the CDR3 is TGTGCCAGCGGACTAGCGGGAGTAGAGACAGATACGCAGTATTTT.

This chain uses TRBV5-6 with TRBJ2-5; D may be TRBD1 or TRBD2 (5 bases each). V lost 2 bases and J lost 7, with 21 bases in between. The germline gives CDR1 SGHDT, CDR2 YYEEEE. The CDR3 covers 16 residues. CDR3 in DNA: TGTGCCAGCAGCTTCGGGACGGGGTGGGTGACGGGGACCCAGTACTTC. This sequence encodes CASSFGTGWVTGTQYF.

This clonotype was counted between two and nine times. This chain uses TRBV20-1 with TRBJ2-6; 10 nucleotides agree with TRBD2. CDR1 is DFQATT and CDR2 is SNEGSKA in the germline V gene (reference sequence). The CDR3 is 16 amino acids. With 6 bases clipped from V and 0 bases from J, the junction kept 5 bases outside the gene matches. The CDR3 reads CSARKREGSGANVLTF. CDR3 coding DNA: TGCAGTGCCCGCAAGCGGGAGGGCTCTGGGGCCAACGTCCTGACTTTC.